Listed below are T cell receptor beta chains from one sample, sequenced in a study. TCRdb analysed the RT-PCR reads with MiXCR anew, one entry per CDR3 protein. The table includes 550,000 to 750,000 distinct CDR3 sequences, approximately 15% detected once. Sequencing was done on a sample of memory CD4+ T cells from blood. All receptors come from a female donor in good health, serving as a healthy control. Both conserved end residues are part of each CDR3. Each record gives: D gene, V gene, CDR3 length, CDR3 protein. A D gene is named only where the DNA matches it firmly.

>TRBD1|TRBV7-2|17
CASSLVWGGQGGQPQHF
>TRBD1|TRBV20-1|14
CSAPGDRGSGELFF
>.|TRBV4-2|15
CASSQDRGEAYGYTF
>.|TRBV4-3|15
CASSQTELGHYEQYF
>.|TRBV5-1|15
CASRSAGASELTQYF
>.|TRBV7-2|14
CASSFDGYTDTQYF
>TRBD2|TRBV20-1|13
CSAATSGGAPQYF
>TRBD2|TRBV4-1|17
CASSPTLTSGSYNEQFF
>.|TRBV5-6|14
CASSIHSGFYEQYF
>.|TRBV12-3/TRBV12-4|12
CASSFNRDGYTF
>.|TRBV20-1|11
CSAVATYEQYF
>.|TRBV18|11
CASSSGNKQYF
>.|TRBV27|16
CASSLRRPPSTDTQYF
>.|TRBV11-2|15
CASSVRGQDNSPLHF
>TRBD2|TRBV6-6|14
CASSYGPGGETQYF
>TRBD2|TRBV20-1|15
CSARGTSGSRDEQFF
>TRBD2|TRBV20-1|15
CSARSARGDQETQYF
>.|TRBV6-1|14
CASSERGGSTEAFF
>.|TRBV20-1|14
CSASGSLNPYEQYF
>.|TRBV27|14
CASSSAGRVYGYTF
>TRBD1|TRBV20-1|15
CSATPGQGASHEQFF
>.|TRBV10-3|16
CAIRGGSPGGNTEAFF
>.|TRBV2|14
CASRVGTSNQPQHF
>.|TRBV7-9|14
CAGSPWGGGQPQHF
>.|TRBV7-2|13
CASSLAGGVGYTF
>.|TRBV18|18
CASSPSPGQGRQKEVQYF
>TRBD1|TRBV5-1|13
CASSPGTEWGYTF
>.|TRBV19|14
CASRDYATNEKLFF
>TRBD1|TRBV5-4|15
CASSRGQTNTGELFF
>.|TRBV20-1|14
CSASIGTSFPEQFF
>.|TRBV11-2|13
CASSPGHDYEQYF
>.|TRBV6-5|14
CASIPPGSGSEAFF
>.|TRBV20-1|13
CSLQGWREYEQYF
>TRBD2|TRBV24-1|16
CATSDSGTSGRGKQFF
>.|TRBV7-8|14
CASSPKSGDTEAFF
>TRBD2|TRBV10-3|14
CAISASGRENEQFF
>.|TRBV20-1|16
CSARVPHVGGGTEAFF
>TRBD2|TRBV18|15
CASSPPGGNSYEQYF
>TRBD2|TRBV20-1|15
CSAHIPPGLVETQYF
>.|TRBV20-1|12
CSARSANTEAFF
>.|TRBV18|14
CASSPQTLPYEQYF
>TRBD1|TRBV7-9|14
CASSSGQGGHEQYF
>TRBD1|TRBV18|16
CASRPLDRGLSGELFF
>.|TRBV3-1|14
CASSQGWDTYEQYF
>TRBD1|TRBV29-1|13
CSVRWTGQETQYF
>TRBD2|TRBV6-2/TRBV6-3|16
CASRERLGGGTDTQYF